This T cell receptor beta chain was found in a study of blood T cell repertoires in COVID-19. Study-level information: The samples span acute and convalescent COVID-19 from the United States, Italy and Spain. Sources were T cells, B-cell-depleted T cells, or PBMCs; the material itself was cDNA or gDNA.

Patients of the Seattle cohort, enrolled during active infection, were followed longitudinally. The germline V gene encodes CDR1 MDHEN and CDR2 SYDVKM. V dropped 6 bases and J dropped 5; count of bases not matched to a gene: 9. The CDR3 length is 14 residues. Clones were sequenced by immunoSEQ multiplex PCR, and TCRdb holds only the in-frame ones, with some missing. This sample has about 170,000 clones; roughly 86% occur once, and the top ten carry under 3%. This sequence joins TRBV28 and TRBJ1-2; 7 bases match TRBD1. The TCR was taken from a woman older than 75 with COVID-19, enrolled during active disease. The sample consisted of peripheral blood. The CDR3: CASRTPGTDYGYTF. The CDR3 DNA reads as TGTGCCAGCAGGACACCCGGGACAGATTATGGCTACACCTTC.